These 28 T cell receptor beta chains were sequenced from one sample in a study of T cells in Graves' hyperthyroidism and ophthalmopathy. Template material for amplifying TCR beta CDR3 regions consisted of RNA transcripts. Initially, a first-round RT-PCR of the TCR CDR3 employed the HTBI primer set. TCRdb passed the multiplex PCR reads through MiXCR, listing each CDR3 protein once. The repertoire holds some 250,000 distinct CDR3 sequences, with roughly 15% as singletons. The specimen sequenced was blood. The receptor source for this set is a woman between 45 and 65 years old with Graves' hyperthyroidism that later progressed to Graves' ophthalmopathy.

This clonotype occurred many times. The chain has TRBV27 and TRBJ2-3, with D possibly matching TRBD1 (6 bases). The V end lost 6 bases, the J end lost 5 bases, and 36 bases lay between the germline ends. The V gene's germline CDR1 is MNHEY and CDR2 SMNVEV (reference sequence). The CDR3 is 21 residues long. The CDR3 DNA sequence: TGTGCCAGCAGATTACAAATAAATGATCAGGGGAGACAGGCCACGGGAGATACGCAGTATTTT. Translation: CASRLQINDQGRQATGDTQYF.

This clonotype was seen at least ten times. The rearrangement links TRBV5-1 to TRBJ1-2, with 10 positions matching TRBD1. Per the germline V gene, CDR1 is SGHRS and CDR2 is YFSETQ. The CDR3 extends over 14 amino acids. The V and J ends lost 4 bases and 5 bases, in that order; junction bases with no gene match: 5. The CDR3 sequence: CASSRGQGGYGYTF. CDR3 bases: TGCGCCAGCAGCCGCGGACAGGGGGGTTATGGCTACACCTTC.

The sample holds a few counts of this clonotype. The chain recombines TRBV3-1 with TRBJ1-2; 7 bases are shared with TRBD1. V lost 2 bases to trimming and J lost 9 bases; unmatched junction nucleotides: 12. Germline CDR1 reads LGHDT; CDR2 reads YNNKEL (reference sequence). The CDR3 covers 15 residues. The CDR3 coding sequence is TGTGCCAGCAGCCAACGGGAACAGGGGATAGGGAGCTACACCTTC. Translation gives CASSQREQGIGSYTF. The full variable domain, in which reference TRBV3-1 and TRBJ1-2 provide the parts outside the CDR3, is DTAVSQTPKYLVTQMGNDKSIKCEQNLGHDTMYWYKQDSKKFLKIMFSYNNKELIINETVPNRFSPKSPDKAHLNLHINSLELGDSAVYFCASSQREQGIGSYTFGSGTRLTVV.

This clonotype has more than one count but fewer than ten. The CDR3 reads CASSQESGVAGYTGELFF. The CDR3 DNA reads TGCGCCAGCAGCCAAGAATCAGGGGTAGCGGGGTACACCGGGGAGCTGTTTTTT. The chain has TRBV4-1 and TRBJ2-2; 8 bases fit TRBD2. Germline V gives CDR1 MGHRA, CDR2 YSYEKL. V was clipped by 0 bases and J by 3 bases; unmatched bases: 9. The CDR3 spans 18 residues.

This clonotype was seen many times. CDR3 amino acids: CSARQGANTEAFF. The CDR3 coding sequence is TGCAGTGCTAGGCAGGGGGCTAACACTGAAGCTTTCTTT. The chain couples TRBV20-1 to TRBJ1-1; 8 bases map to TRBD1. Germline CDR1 DFQATT, CDR2 SNEGSKA (reference sequence). V gave up 3 bases and J gave up 2 bases; unmatched junction bases: 2. The CDR3 is made up of 13 amino acids.

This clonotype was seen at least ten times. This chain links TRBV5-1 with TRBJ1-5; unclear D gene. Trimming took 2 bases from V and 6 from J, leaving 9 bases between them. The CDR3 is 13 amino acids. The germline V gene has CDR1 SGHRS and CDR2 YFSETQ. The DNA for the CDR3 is TGCGCCAGCAGCTTTCGGGCGGGTCAGCCCCAGCATTTT. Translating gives CASSFRAGQPQHF.

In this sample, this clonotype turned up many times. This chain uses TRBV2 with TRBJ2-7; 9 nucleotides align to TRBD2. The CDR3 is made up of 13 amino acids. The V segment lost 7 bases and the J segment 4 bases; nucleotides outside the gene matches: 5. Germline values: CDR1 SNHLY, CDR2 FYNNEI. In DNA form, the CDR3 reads TGTGCCAGCAAACAGACTAGCGGATACGAGCAGTACTTC. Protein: CASKQTSGYEQYF.

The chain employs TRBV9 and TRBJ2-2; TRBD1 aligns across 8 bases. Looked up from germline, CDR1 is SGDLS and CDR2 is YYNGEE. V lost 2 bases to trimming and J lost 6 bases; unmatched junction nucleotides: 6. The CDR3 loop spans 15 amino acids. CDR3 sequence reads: CASSVGQGASGELFF. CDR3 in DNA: TGTGCCAGCAGCGTGGGGCAGGGGGCCTCCGGGGAGCTGTTTTTT.

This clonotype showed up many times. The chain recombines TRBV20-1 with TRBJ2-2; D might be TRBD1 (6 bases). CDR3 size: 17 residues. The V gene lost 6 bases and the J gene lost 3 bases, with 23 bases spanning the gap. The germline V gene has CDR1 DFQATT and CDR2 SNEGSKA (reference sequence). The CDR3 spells CSAQGRGQGTYTGELFF. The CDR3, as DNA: TGCAGTGCCCAGGGAAGGGGTCAGGGGACATACACCGGGGAGCTGTTTTTT.

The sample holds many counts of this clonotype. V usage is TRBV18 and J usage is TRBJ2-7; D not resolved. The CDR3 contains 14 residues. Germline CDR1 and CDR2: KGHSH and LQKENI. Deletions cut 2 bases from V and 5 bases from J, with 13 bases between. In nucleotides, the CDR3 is TGTGCCAGCTCACCAATAACAGTTCAGGACGAGCAGTACTTC. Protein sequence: CASSPITVQDEQYF.

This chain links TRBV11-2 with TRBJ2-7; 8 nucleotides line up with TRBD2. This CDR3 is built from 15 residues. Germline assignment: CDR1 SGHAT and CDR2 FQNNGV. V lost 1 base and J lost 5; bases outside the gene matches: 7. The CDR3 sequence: CASSLVRREVHEQYF. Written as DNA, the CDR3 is TGTGCCAGCAGCTTAGTAAGGCGGGAGGTCCACGAGCAGTACTTC.

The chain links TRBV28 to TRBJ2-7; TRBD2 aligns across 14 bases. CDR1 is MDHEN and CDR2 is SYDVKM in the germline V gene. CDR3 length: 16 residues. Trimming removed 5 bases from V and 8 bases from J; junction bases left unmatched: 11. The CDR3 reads CASSPPGLAGASQQYF. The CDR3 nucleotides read TGTGCCAGCAGTCCCCCGGGACTAGCGGGAGCCTCGCAGCAGTACTTC. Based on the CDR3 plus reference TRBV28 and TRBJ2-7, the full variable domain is DVKVTQSSRYLVKRTGEKVFLECVQDMDHENMFWYRQDPGLGLRLIYFSYDVKMKEKGDIPEGYSVSREKKERFSLILESASTNQTSMYLCASSPPGLAGASQQYFGPGTRLTVT.

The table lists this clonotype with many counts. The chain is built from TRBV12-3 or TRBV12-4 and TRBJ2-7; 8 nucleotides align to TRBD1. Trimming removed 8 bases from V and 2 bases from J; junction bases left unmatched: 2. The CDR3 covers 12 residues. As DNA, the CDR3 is TGTGCCAGCGGGACAGGTACCTACGAGCAGTACTTC. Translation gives CASGTGTYEQYF.

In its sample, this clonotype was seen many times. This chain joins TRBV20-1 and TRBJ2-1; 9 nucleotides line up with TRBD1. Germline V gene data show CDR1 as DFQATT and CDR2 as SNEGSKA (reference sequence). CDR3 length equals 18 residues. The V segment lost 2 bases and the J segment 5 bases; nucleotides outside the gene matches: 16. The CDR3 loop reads CSARSPGGGDRANNEQFF. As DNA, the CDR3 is TGCAGTGCTAGAAGCCCCGGTGGAGGGGACAGGGCGAACAATGAGCAGTTCTTC.

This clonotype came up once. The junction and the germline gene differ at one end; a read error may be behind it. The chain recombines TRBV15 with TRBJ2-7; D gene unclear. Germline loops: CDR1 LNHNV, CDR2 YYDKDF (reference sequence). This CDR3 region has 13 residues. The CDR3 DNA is TGTACCACCAGCATCCTGTTAAAGGGCGAGCAGTACTTC. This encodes CTTSILLKGEQYF.

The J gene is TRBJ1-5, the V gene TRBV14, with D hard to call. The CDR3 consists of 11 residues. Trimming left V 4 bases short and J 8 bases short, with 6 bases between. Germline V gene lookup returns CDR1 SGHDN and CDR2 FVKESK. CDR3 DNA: TGTGCCAGCAGCCGAAAGGAGCCCCAGCATTTT. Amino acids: CASSRKEPQHF.

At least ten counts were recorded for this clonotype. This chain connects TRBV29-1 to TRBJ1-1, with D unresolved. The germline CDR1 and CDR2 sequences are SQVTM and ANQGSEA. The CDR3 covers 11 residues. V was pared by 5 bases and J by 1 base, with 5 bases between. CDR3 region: CSVMTNTEAFF. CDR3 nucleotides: TGCAGCGTTATGACGAACACTGAAGCTTTCTTT. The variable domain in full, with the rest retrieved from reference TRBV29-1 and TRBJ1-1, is SAVISQKPSRDICQRGTSLTIQCQVDSQVTMMFWYRQQPGQSLTLIATANQGSEATYESGFVIDKFPISRPNLTFSTLTVSNMSPEDSSIYLCSVMTNTEAFFGQGTRLTVV.

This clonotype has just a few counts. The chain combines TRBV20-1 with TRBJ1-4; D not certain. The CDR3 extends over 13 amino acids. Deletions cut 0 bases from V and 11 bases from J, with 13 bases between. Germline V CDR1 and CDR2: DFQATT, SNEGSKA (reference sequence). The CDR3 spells CSAREVETTKLFF. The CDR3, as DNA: TGCAGTGCTAGAGAGGTTGAGACAACCAAACTGTTTTTT.

DNA for the CDR3: TGTGCCAGCGAGGTTGGGGGGGTCCATTCCCCCTACAATGAGCAGTTCTTC. The encoded protein is CASEVGGVHSPYNEQFF. The chain joins TRBV27 to TRBJ2-1; 7 nucleotides agree with TRBD2. The CDR3 runs to 17 residues. The germline CDR1 and CDR2 sequences are MNHEY and SMNVEV (reference sequence). The V gene end was trimmed by 8 bases and the J gene end by 2 bases; junction bases not matched to a gene: 15.

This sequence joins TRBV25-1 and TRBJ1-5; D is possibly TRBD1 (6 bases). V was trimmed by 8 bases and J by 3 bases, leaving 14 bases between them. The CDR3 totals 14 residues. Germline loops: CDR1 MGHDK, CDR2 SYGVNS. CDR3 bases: TGTGCCAGCGGTGTGGCAGGGGACAATCAGCCCCAGCATTTT. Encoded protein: CASGVAGDNQPQHF.

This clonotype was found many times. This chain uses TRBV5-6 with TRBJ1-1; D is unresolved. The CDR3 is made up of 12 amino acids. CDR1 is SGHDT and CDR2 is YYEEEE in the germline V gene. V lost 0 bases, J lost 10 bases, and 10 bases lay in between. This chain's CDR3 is CASSLETRRAFF. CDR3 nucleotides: TGTGCCAGCAGCTTGGAAACACGACGAGCTTTCTTT.

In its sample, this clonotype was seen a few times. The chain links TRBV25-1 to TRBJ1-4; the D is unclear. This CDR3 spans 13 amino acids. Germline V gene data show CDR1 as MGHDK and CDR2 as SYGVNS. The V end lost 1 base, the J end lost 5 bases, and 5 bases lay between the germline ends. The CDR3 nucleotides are TGTGCCAGCAGTGAATCCGCCAATGAAAAACTGTTTTTT. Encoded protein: CASSESANEKLFF.

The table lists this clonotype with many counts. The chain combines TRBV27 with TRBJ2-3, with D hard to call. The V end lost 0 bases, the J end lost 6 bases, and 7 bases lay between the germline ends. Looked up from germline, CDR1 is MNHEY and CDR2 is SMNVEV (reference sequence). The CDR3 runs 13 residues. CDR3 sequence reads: CASSLSPLDTQYF. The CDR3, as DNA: TGTGCCAGCAGTTTATCGCCGCTTGATACGCAGTATTTT.

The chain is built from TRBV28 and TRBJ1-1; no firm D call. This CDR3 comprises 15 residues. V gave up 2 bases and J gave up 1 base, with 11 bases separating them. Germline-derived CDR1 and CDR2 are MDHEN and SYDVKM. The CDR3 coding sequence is TGTGCCAGCAGTTTAGGACTGGCACGGAACACTGAAGCTTTCTTT. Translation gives CASSLGLARNTEAFF. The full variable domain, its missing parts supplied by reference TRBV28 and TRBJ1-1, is DVKVTQSSRYLVKRTGEKVFLECVQDMDHENMFWYRQDPGLGLRLIYFSYDVKMKEKGDIPEGYSVSREKKERFSLILESASTNQTSMYLCASSLGLARNTEAFFGQGTRLTVV.

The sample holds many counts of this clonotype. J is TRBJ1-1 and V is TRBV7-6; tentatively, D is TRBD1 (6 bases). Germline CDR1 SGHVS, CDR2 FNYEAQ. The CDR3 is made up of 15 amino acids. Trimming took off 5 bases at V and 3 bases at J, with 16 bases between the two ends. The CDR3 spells CASSLEGGGYTEAFF. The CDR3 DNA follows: TGTGCCAGCAGCCTAGAAGGGGGAGGGTACACTGAAGCTTTCTTT.

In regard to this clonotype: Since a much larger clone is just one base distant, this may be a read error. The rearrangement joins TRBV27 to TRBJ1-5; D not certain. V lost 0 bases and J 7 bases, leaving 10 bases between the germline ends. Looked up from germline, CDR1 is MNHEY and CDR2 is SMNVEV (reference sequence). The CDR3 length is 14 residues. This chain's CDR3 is CASSLSLSAQPQHF. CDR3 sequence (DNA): TGTGCCAGCAGTTTATCCCTTAGCGCGCAGCCCCAGCATTTT.

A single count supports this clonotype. The CDR3 nucleotides are TGTGCCAGCAGTGATGGACCTGGGGCAGTTCGTAATGAAAAACTGTTTTTT. Translation gives CASSDGPGAVRNEKLFF. V and J are TRBV6-1 and TRBJ1-4; possible D gene TRBD1, 5 bases. The germline V gene has CDR1 MNHNS and CDR2 SASEGT. V shed 3 bases and J shed 4 bases, with 18 bases lying between them. This CDR3 has 17 amino acids.

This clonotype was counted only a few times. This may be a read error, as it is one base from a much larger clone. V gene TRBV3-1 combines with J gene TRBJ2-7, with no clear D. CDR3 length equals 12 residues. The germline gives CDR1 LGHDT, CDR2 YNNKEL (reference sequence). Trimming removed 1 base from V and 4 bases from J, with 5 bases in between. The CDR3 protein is CASSQVRYEQYF. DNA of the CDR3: TGTGCCAGCAGCCAAGTCCGGTACGAGCAGTACTTC.